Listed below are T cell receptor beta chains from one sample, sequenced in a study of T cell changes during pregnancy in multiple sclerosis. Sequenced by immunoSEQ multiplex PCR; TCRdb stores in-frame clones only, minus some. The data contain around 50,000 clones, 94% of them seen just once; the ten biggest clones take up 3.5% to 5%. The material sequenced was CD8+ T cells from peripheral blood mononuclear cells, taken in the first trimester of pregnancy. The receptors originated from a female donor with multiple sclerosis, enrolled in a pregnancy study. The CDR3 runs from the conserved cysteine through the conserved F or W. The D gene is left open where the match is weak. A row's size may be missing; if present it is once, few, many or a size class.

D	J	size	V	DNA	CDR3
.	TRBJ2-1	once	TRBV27	TGTGCCAGCAGTTTGCCTTCTAGCGCCCCGGAGTCCTACAATGAGCAGTTCTTC	CASSLPSSAPESYNEQFF
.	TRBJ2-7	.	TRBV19	TGTGCCAGTAGTGCGAAAGCCGAGCAGTACTTC	CASSAKAEQYF
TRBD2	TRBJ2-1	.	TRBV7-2	TGTGCCAGCAACGATGACGGGGGGACCTACAATGAGCAGTTCTTC	CASNDDGGTYNEQFF
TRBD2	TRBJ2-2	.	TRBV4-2	TGTGCCAGCAGCGGACCGACTAGCGGGGGGAAGGGCGGCGGGGAGCTGTTTTTT	CASSGPTSGGKGGGELFF
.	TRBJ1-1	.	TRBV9	TGTGCCAGCAGCCCATCCGGGGGGGCTGAAGCTTTCTTT	CASSPSGGAEAFF
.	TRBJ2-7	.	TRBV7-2	TGTGCCAGCAGCTTAAATCCAGCCTACGAGCAGTACTTC	CASSLNPAYEQYF
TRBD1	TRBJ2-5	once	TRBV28	TGTGCCAGCAGTTCCCGGACAGGGGGCCGATTCCCCCAAGAGACCCAGTACTTC	CASSSRTGGRFPQETQYF
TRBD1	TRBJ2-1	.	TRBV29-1	TGCAGCGTTACCTGGACAGGGGACTTTGAGCAGTTCTTC	CSVTWTGDFEQFF
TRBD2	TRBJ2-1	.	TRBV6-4	TGTGCCAGCAGTGACTCGTGGGGACTAGATGAGCAGTTCTTC	CASSDSWGLDEQFF
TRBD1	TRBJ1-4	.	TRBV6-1	TGTGCCAGCAGTGAAGGGACAGGAGAACTGTTTTTT	CASSEGTGELFF
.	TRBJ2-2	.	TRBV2	TGTGCCAGCAGTGAAAGGCCCCCCAGGGGTTACACCGGGGAGCTGTTTTTT	CASSERPPRGYTGELFF
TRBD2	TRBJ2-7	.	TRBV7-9	TGTGCCAGCAGCCTACTCCGGGACTATTCCTACGAGCAGTACTTC	CASSLLRDYSYEQYF
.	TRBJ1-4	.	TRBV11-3	TGTGCCAGCATCCCACCGGGAGGTCGTAATGAAAAACTGTTTTTT	CASIPPGGRNEKLFF
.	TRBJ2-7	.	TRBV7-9	TGTGCCAGCAGCCACTCACCGAGTTCCTACGAGCAGTACTTC	CASSHSPSSYEQYF
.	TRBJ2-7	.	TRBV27	TGTGCCAGCAGTTTAGGGCAGGGTGTAGGTGAGCAGTACTTC	CASSLGQGVGEQYF
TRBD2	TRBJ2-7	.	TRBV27	TGTGCCAGCAGTTTAGAGGTAGCGGGAGGGTACGAGCAGTACTTC	CASSLEVAGGYEQYF
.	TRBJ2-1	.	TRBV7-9	TGTGCCAGCAGCTTAGATCCTATCGTGGAGCAGTTCTTC	CASSLDPIVEQFF
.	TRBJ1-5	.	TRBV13	TGTGCCAGCAGCTGGGGCAAGTTGAGCAATCAGCCCCAGCATTTT	CASSWGKLSNQPQHF
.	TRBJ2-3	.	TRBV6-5	TGTGCCAGCAGTTACTTGCGCGGGGGCGCAGATACGCAGTATTTT	CASSYLRGGADTQYF
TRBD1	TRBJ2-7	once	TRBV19	TGTGCCAGTAGCCCCGGACAGGACATCTACGAGCAGTACTTC	CASSPGQDIYEQYF
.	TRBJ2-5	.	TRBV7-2	TGTGCCAGCAGCTTGGGTCCTAGGGGCAAGGGGCATTTGGTAGAGACCCAGTACTTC	CASSLGPRGKGHLVETQYF
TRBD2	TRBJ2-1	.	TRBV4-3	TGCGCCAGCAGCCACCTGCTAGCGGGGGGTTACAATGAGCAGTTCTTC	CASSHLLAGGYNEQFF